This T cell receptor beta chain was recovered during a study of vaccination and CD4 T cells after COVID-19. Study-wide background: Several convalescent cases were mild and one was severe, and all had been SARS-CoV-2 positive by nasal swab PCR.

J lost 1 base, V lost 1 base, and 0 bases had no gene match. Germline V gene lookup returns CDR1 SGHNT and CDR2 YENEEA. The CDR3 runs 16 residues. General study results and limits: Convalescent patients showed a median around 90% of reactive clones that were seen only post-vaccination. The rise in median SARS-CoV-2-reactive clonotypes, from around 20 to 38, was not significant.

This clonotype was counted only a few times. What it binds is not known. Once obtained from cultured CD4+ T cells, the DNA was sequenced using the Oncomine TCR Beta short-read assay. One entry per CDR3 protein results from TCRdb running MiXCR on the PCR reads. The top ten hold roughly 15% of the sample, which has 13,000 or so distinct CDR3 sequences, about 40% seen once. Treatment here: roughly 11-day PBMC culture with coronavirus spike peptide pools or control peptides (ViraFEST assay). In this cohort, PCR tests turned positive between March and December 2020, predating US Alpha, Beta and Delta variants.

The rearrangement uses TRBV11-3 and TRBJ2-3, with 12 nucleotides matching TRBD2. This sequence was found in a human donor who had recovered from COVID-19. Sequenced: CD4+ T cells from blood, cultured in vitro. CDR3 region: CASSLGTSGGTDTQYF. The CDR3 DNA is TGTGCCAGCAGCTTAGGGACTAGCGGGGGCACAGATACGCAGTATTTT.